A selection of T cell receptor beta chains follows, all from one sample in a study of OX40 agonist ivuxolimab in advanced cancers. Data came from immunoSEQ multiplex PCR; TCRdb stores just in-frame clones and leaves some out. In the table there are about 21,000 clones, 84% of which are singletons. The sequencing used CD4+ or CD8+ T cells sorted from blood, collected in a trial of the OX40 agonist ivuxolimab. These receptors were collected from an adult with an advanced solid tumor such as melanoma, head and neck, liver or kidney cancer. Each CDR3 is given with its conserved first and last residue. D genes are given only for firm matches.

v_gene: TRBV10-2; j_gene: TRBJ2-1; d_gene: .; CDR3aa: CASSGEHTYNEQFF; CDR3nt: TGCGCCAGCAGCGGAGAGCACACCTACAATGAGCAGTTCTTC
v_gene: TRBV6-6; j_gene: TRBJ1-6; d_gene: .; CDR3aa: CASSSPSSPLHF; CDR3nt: TGTGCCAGCAGTTCACCTTCTTCACCCCTCCACTTT
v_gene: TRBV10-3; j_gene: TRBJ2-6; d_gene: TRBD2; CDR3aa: CAISGSGRGRGANVLTF; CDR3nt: TGTGCCATCAGTGGTAGCGGGAGAGGGAGAGGGGCCAACGTCCTGACTTTC
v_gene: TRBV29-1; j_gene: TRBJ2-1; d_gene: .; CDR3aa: CSVDRGNVGNEQFF; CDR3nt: TGCAGCGTTGATAGGGGGAACGTGGGGAATGAGCAGTTCTTC
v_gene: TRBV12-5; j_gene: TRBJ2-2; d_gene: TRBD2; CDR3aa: CASGLVSRPGLAGGPFTGELFF; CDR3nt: TGTGCTAGTGGTTTGGTCAGCCGCCCGGGACTAGCGGGAGGGCCATTTACCGGGGAGCTGTTTTTT
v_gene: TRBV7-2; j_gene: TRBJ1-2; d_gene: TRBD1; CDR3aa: CASSPIPGGTGYGYTF; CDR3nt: TGTGCCAGCAGCCCTATACCGGGGGGGACAGGTTATGGCTACACCTTC
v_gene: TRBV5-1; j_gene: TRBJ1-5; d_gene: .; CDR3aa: CASRGDGSNQPQHF; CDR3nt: TGCGCCAGCAGAGGGGACGGGAGCAATCAGCCCCAGCATTTT
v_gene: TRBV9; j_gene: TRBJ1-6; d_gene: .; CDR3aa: CASSVGGLSYNSPLHF; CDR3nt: TGTGCCAGCAGCGTGGGGGGACTCTCCTATAATTCACCCCTCCACTTT
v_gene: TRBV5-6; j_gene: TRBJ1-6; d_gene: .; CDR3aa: CASSLEPLSSYNSPLHF; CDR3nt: TGTGCCAGCAGCTTGGAGCCCCTGAGCTCCTATAATTCACCCCTCCACTTT
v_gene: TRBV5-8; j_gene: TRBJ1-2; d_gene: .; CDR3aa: CASSLSGGFVGGYTF; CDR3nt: TGTGCCAGCAGCTTGTCTGGAGGTTTCGTGGGTGGCTACACCTTC